These 23 T cell receptor beta chains were all obtained from the same sample, sequenced in a study of blood T cell repertoires in COVID-19. TCRdb's copy holds only in-frame clones and misses some; the assay was immunoSEQ multiplex PCR. The table shows under 200,000 clones, with about 87% occurring only once. The material sequenced was peripheral blood. Receptors originate from a man aged 35 to 55 with active or convalescent COVID-19.

The chain couples TRBV3-1 (or the pseudogene TRBV3-2) to TRBJ2-1; 9 bases are shared with TRBD2. The ends lost 2 bases at V and 4 bases at J; junction bases unmatched: 6. Germline V gene lookup returns CDR1 LGHDT and CDR2 YNNKEL (reference sequence). CDR3 length: 16 residues. The CDR3 coding sequence is TGTGCCAGCAGCCAACCCCTGAGCGGGGGGTACAATGAGCAGTTCTTC. Protein: CASSQPLSGGYNEQFF.

The chain links TRBV7-9 to TRBJ1-1; 7 nucleotides align to TRBD1. Per the germline V gene, CDR1 is SEHNR and CDR2 is FQNEAQ (reference sequence). The V and J ends lost 0 bases and 5 bases, in that order; junction bases with no gene match: 15. This CDR3 has 18 residues. The CDR3 DNA sequence: TGTGCCAGCAGCTTAGCCCCTATTCCGGGGGCAGGGGGTACTGAAGCTTTCTTT. Amino acids: CASSLAPIPGAGGTEAFF.

A few counts support this clone. The gene calls are TRBV28 and TRBJ1-3; possible D gene TRBD1, 6 bases. V was cut by 3 bases and J by 3 bases, with 12 bases left in between. From germline, CDR1 is MDHEN and CDR2 SYDVKM. The CDR3 covers 15 residues. CDR3 nucleotides: TGTGCCAGCAGTTTGGGGGGGGCTGGTGGAAACACCATATATTTT. This translates into CASSLGGAGGNTIYF. Full variable domain (missing parts from reference TRBV28 and TRBJ1-3): DVKVTQSSRYLVKRTGEKVFLECVQDMDHENMFWYRQDPGLGLRLIYFSYDVKMKEKGDIPEGYSVSREKKERFSLILESASTNQTSMYLCASSLGGAGGNTIYFGEGSWLTVV.

The chain has TRBV3-1 (or the pseudogene TRBV3-2) and TRBJ1-1; D not resolved. Per the germline V gene, CDR1 is LGHDT and CDR2 is YNNKEL (reference sequence). Between the trimmed V and J ends, which lost 7 bases and 2 bases, there was a span of 11 bases. This CDR3 has 13 residues. The CDR3 DNA reads TGTGCCAGCACCGAAGCCTTCAACACTGAAGCTTTCTTT. Its protein product is CASTEAFNTEAFF.

V usage is TRBV28 and J usage is TRBJ2-1, with 7 bases identical to TRBD1. V gave up 2 bases and J gave up 3 bases; unmatched junction bases: 4. The CDR3 loop spans 15 amino acids. From germline, CDR1 is MDHEN and CDR2 SYDVKM. CDR3 sequence: CASSLAGQDYNEQFF. CDR3 nucleotides: TGTGCCAGCAGTTTAGCAGGACAGGACTACAATGAGCAGTTCTTC. The full variable domain, its missing parts supplied by reference TRBV28 and TRBJ2-1, is DVKVTQSSRYLVKRTGEKVFLECVQDMDHENMFWYRQDPGLGLRLIYFSYDVKMKEKGDIPEGYSVSREKKERFSLILESASTNQTSMYLCASSLAGQDYNEQFFGPGTRLTVL.

The rearrangement joins TRBV6-5 to TRBJ1-2; D is perhaps TRBD1 (6 bases). The CDR3 length is 15 residues. Trimming removed 0 bases from V and 3 bases from J, with 11 bases in between. The germline V gene has CDR1 MNHEY and CDR2 SVGAGI. CDR3 in amino acids: CASSYSGGGDYGYTF. CDR3 in DNA: TGTGCCAGCAGTTACTCCGGGGGGGGCGACTATGGCTACACCTTC.

The sample holds one count of this clone. The gene calls are TRBV12-3 or TRBV12-4 and TRBJ1-1; 9 bases align to TRBD1. The CDR3 length is 12 residues. Trimming removed 1 base from V and 10 bases from J; junction bases left unmatched: 1. The CDR3 DNA reads TGTGCCAGCAGTTTAGGGGACAGGGCAGCTTTCTTT. Translating gives CASSLGDRAAFF.

The V call is TRBV28, the J call TRBJ1-5; no firm D call. The CDR3 is 14 amino acids. The germline V gene encodes CDR1 MDHEN and CDR2 SYDVKM. Trimming took 2 bases from V and 2 from J, leaving 7 bases between them. As DNA, the CDR3 is TGTGCCAGCAGTTTAACGGCGGGCAATCAGCCCCAGCATTTT. It encodes CASSLTAGNQPQHF.

The chain has TRBV9 and TRBJ1-6; D may be TRBD1 (6 bases). Trimming cost V 4 bases and J 8 bases, with 25 bases left between them. This CDR3 is 18 amino acids long. In germline, CDR1 is SGDLS, CDR2 YYNGEE. CDR3 amino acids: CASSPQGGGRVNHSPLHF. The CDR3 nucleotides read TGTGCCAGCAGCCCCCAGGGCGGGGGCAGGGTGAACCATTCACCCCTCCACTTT.

The V gene is TRBV6-5, the J gene TRBJ1-1, with TRBD1 as a possible D gene (6 bases). The CDR3 runs to 14 residues. Trimming shortened V by 0 bases and J by 4 bases, and 9 bases separated the two germline ends. Germline V gene data show CDR1 as MNHEY and CDR2 as SVGAGI. This chain's CDR3 is CASSYSADSTEAFF. The CDR3 nucleotides read TGTGCCAGCAGTTACTCGGCGGACAGCACTGAAGCTTTCTTT.

This clone was detected a few times. The chain employs TRBV9 and TRBJ2-1; the match to TRBD1 covers 8 bases. V gave up 4 bases and J gave up 0 bases; unmatched junction bases: 9. The CDR3 totals 17 residues. The germline CDR1 and CDR2 sequences are SGDLS and YYNGEE. The CDR3 loop is CASSPTGGLSSYNEQFF. The CDR3 region has the DNA TGTGCCAGCAGCCCAACAGGGGGGCTCAGCTCCTACAATGAGCAGTTCTTC.

CDR3 sequence (DNA): TGTGCCAGCAGCCCGTACCGGGACAGGCTTCGGGTGACAGGGACCCAGTACTTC. Amino acid sequence: CASSPYRDRLRVTGTQYF. The chain is built from TRBV7-2 and TRBJ2-5, with 8 bases that match TRBD1. This CDR3 contains 18 residues. CDR1 is SGHTA and CDR2 is FQGNSA in the germline V gene. J was trimmed by 7 bases and V by 5 bases; bases with no gene match: 21.

CDR3 nucleotide sequence: TGTGCCAGCAGCCCTAGGGGGACTAGCGGGGGGAATGAGCAGTTCTTC. As protein: CASSPRGTSGGNEQFF. The chain couples TRBV11-2 to TRBJ2-1, with 15 bases aligning to TRBD2. In germline, CDR1 is SGHAT, CDR2 FQNNGV. This CDR3 has 16 residues. Trimming took 5 bases from V and 7 from J; bases not matched to a gene: 6.

The chain is built from TRBV5-5 and TRBJ1-2; 7 positions agree with TRBD1. Germline V lookup: CDR1 SGHKS, CDR2 YYEKEE (reference sequence). CDR3 size: 14 residues. V dropped 6 bases and J dropped 0; count of bases not matched to a gene: 5. CDR3 DNA sequence: TGTGCCAGCAACCCTGACAGGGCTAACTATGGCTACACCTTC. Amino acid sequence: CASNPDRANYGYTF.

This rearrangement joins TRBV4-2 to TRBJ1-3; the D gene is possibly TRBD1 (6 bases). Trimming took 1 base from V and 0 from J, leaving 13 bases between them. Germline values: CDR1 LGHNA, CDR2 YNFKEQ. The CDR3 loop spans 17 amino acids. The CDR3 sequence: CASSQAGDRNSGNTIYF. CDR3 bases: TGTGCCAGCAGCCAAGCGGGTGACAGGAACTCTGGAAACACCATATATTTT.

The chain employs TRBV5-1 and TRBJ2-1; TRBD2 is a possible D gene (6 bases). Germline CDR1 and CDR2: SGHRS and YFSETQ. V lost 1 base to trimming and J lost 6 bases, with 17 bases between them. The CDR3 length is 16 residues. DNA of the CDR3: TGCGCCAGCAGCTTGATCCCGGGACTCGACTCCAATGAGCAGTTCTTC. Translating gives CASSLIPGLDSNEQFF.

The V call is TRBV30, the J call TRBJ2-7; D remains ambiguous. The ends were cut back, 2 bases at V and 4 bases at J, with 6 bases in the middle. The germline V gene has CDR1 GTSNPN and CDR2 SVGIG (reference sequence). The CDR3 has 11 residues. CDR3 sequence reads: CAWSPSYEQYF. DNA of the CDR3: TGTGCCTGGAGTCCGTCTTACGAGCAGTACTTC.

The CDR3 DNA follows: TGTGCCAGCAGCTTGGAGGGGGCATTCAACTATGGCTACACCTTC. This encodes CASSLEGAFNYGYTF. This chain connects TRBV5-4 to TRBJ1-2; TRBD1 matches 7 bases. The CDR3 loop spans 15 amino acids. V lost 0 bases and J lost 2; bases outside the gene matches: 4. CDR1 and CDR2 from the germline V gene are SGHNT and YYREEE (reference sequence).

This clone was recorded once. This chain connects TRBV9 to TRBJ2-5, with 12 bases matching TRBD2. Germline values: CDR1 SGDLS, CDR2 YYNGEE. J lost 5 bases, V lost 3 bases, and 8 bases had no gene match. The CDR3 contains 16 residues. The CDR3 reads CASSATSGGYGETQYF. In DNA, the CDR3 is TGTGCCAGCAGCGCCACTAGCGGGGGGTACGGGGAGACCCAGTACTTC.

The chain links TRBV4-2 to TRBJ2-6; TRBD2 matches at 7 bases. V lost 0 bases, J lost 2 bases, and 1 base stayed unmatched. CDR1 is LGHNA and CDR2 is YNFKEQ in the germline V gene. The CDR3 spans 16 residues. The CDR3 DNA sequence: TGTGCCAGCAGCCAAGATGGGGGGGCTGGGGCCAACGTCCTGACTTTC. Translated: CASSQDGGAGANVLTF.

The chain combines TRBV7-3 with TRBJ2-2; possible D gene TRBD2, 5 bases. This CDR3 has 13 residues. V was clipped by 0 bases and J by 7 bases, with 6 bases between them. Germline V gene sequence: CDR1 SGHTA, CDR2 FQGTGA. The CDR3 DNA reads as TGTGCCAGCAGCTTAACTAGCGTCGGGGAGCTGTTTTTT. It yields the protein CASSLTSVGELFF.

V usage is TRBV5-1 and J usage is TRBJ1-1; TRBD1 aligns across 9 bases. V gave up 2 bases and J gave up 7 bases; unmatched junction bases: 9. The CDR3 loop spans 15 amino acids. The germline CDR1 and CDR2 sequences are SGHRS and YFSETQ. The CDR3 reads CASSFGTGRGREAFF. As DNA, the CDR3 is TGCGCCAGCAGCTTCGGGACAGGGCGGGGTCGTGAAGCTTTCTTT.

The CDR3: CASSLISGGLGTDTQYF. The CDR3 DNA reads as TGTGCCAGCAGCTTGATTTCGGGGGGCTTGGGCACAGATACGCAGTATTTT. This chain connects TRBV5-8 to TRBJ2-3; D possibly corresponds to TRBD2 (7 bases). CDR3 size: 17 residues. Trimming cost V 1 base and J 1 base, with 16 bases left between them. Germline V lookup: CDR1 SGHTS, CDR2 YDEGEE.